This is a list of T cell receptor beta chains from one sample in a study of T cell responses to AZD1222 COVID-19 vaccine. Only in-frame clones appear in the TCRdb table, and some are missing; sequencing was by immunoSEQ multiplex PCR. The table has about 110,000 clones, over 75% seen once. This specimen was peripheral blood, taken 28 days after the second AZD1222 dose. The receptors come from an adult who received the AZD1222 COVID-19 vaccine. The CDR3 runs from the conserved cysteine through the conserved F or W. The D gene is left open where the match is weak. Size is stated for part of the rows, as once, few or many counts, or as a class when the clone is expanded.

d_call: .
clone_size: .
v_call: TRBV30
j_call: TRBJ1-4
cdr3_aa: CAWSSKGSAATNEKLFF
cdr3_nt: TGTGCCTGGAGTTCAAAGGGTTCGGCGGCAACTAATGAAAAACTGTTTTTT

d_call: .
clone_size: many
v_call: TRBV28
j_call: TRBJ2-1
cdr3_aa: CAGKRGEGMEQFF
cdr3_nt: TGTGCCGGCAAGCGAGGAGAGGGCATGGAGCAGTTCTTC

d_call: .
clone_size: .
v_call: TRBV6-1
j_call: TRBJ2-7
cdr3_aa: CASSGLDFNEQYF
cdr3_nt: TGTGCCAGCAGCGGACTCGACTTCAACGAGCAGTACTTC

d_call: TRBD2
clone_size: .
v_call: TRBV4-3
j_call: TRBJ2-7
cdr3_aa: CASSQYLAGGTYEQYF
cdr3_nt: TGCGCCAGCAGCCAATATTTAGCGGGGGGGACCTACGAGCAGTACTTC

d_call: .
clone_size: .
v_call: TRBV5-5
j_call: TRBJ1-1
cdr3_aa: CASSLEWGGAAFF
cdr3_nt: TGTGCCAGCAGCTTGGAATGGGGCGGGGCAGCTTTCTTT

d_call: .
clone_size: .
v_call: TRBV7-2
j_call: TRBJ2-1
cdr3_aa: CASSLVGSNYNEQFF
cdr3_nt: TGTGCCAGCAGCTTAGTAGGCAGCAATTACAATGAGCAGTTCTTC

d_call: TRBD2
clone_size: .
v_call: TRBV4-1
j_call: TRBJ2-7
cdr3_aa: CASSQVRTSGYEQYF
cdr3_nt: TGCGCCAGCAGCCAAGTCCGGACTAGCGGATACGAGCAGTACTTC

d_call: .
clone_size: .
v_call: TRBV9
j_call: TRBJ1-2
cdr3_aa: CASSVAGANGYTF
cdr3_nt: TGTGCCAGCAGCGTAGCCGGGGCAAATGGCTACACCTTC

d_call: TRBD1
clone_size: .
v_call: TRBV30
j_call: TRBJ1-4
cdr3_aa: CAFQGDIEKLFF
cdr3_nt: TGTGCCTTCCAGGGGGATATTGAAAAACTGTTTTTT

d_call: TRBD1
clone_size: .
v_call: TRBV9
j_call: TRBJ1-1
cdr3_aa: CASSGGTGQNTEAFF
cdr3_nt: TGTGCCAGCAGCGGGGGGACAGGGCAGAACACTGAAGCTTTCTTT

d_call: TRBD2
clone_size: .
v_call: TRBV11-2
j_call: TRBJ2-1
cdr3_aa: CASSSRLAGYNGQFF
cdr3_nt: TGTGCCAGCAGCTCTAGACTAGCGGGATACAATGGGCAGTTCTTC

d_call: .
clone_size: few
v_call: TRBV12-3/TRBV12-4
j_call: TRBJ1-1
cdr3_aa: CASSFRQNTEAFF
cdr3_nt: TGTGCCAGCAGTTTCCGACAGAACACTGAAGCTTTCTTT

d_call: .
clone_size: .
v_call: TRBV5-1
j_call: TRBJ2-5
cdr3_aa: CASKPTTGTQETQYF
cdr3_nt: TGCGCCAGTAAGCCAACCACGGGTACACAAGAGACCCAGTACTTC

d_call: TRBD1
clone_size: .
v_call: TRBV5-4
j_call: TRBJ1-2
cdr3_aa: CASSGGTGGNYGYTF
cdr3_nt: TGTGCCAGCAGCGGGGGGACAGGAGGAAACTATGGCTACACCTTC

d_call: TRBD1
clone_size: .
v_call: TRBV6-4
j_call: TRBJ1-5
cdr3_aa: CASSKQGNQPQHF
cdr3_nt: TGTGCCAGCAGTAAACAGGGGAATCAGCCCCAGCATTTT

d_call: TRBD1
clone_size: .
v_call: TRBV7-2
j_call: TRBJ2-2
cdr3_aa: CASSLAWDRTIGELFF
cdr3_nt: TGTGCCAGCAGCTTAGCCTGGGACAGGACGATCGGGGAGCTGTTTTTT

d_call: .
clone_size: .
v_call: TRBV6-2/TRBV6-3
j_call: TRBJ2-1
cdr3_aa: CASSSLRTSSYNEQFF
cdr3_nt: TGTGCCAGCAGCTCTCTTCGGACATCCTCCTACAATGAGCAGTTCTTC

d_call: .
clone_size: .
v_call: TRBV28
j_call: TRBJ1-4
cdr3_aa: CASRMPGRGEKLFF
cdr3_nt: TGTGCCAGCAGGATGCCGGGTCGGGGTGAAAAACTGTTTTTT

d_call: .
clone_size: .
v_call: TRBV7-2
j_call: TRBJ1-1
cdr3_aa: CASSLAGGGNTEAFF
cdr3_nt: TGTGCCAGCAGCTTAGCGGGGGGCGGGAACACTGAAGCTTTCTTT

d_call: .
clone_size: once
v_call: TRBV18
j_call: TRBJ2-2
cdr3_aa: CASSLIGTSANTGELFF
cdr3_nt: TGTGCCAGCTCACTAATAGGGACGTCCGCGAACACCGGGGAGCTGTTTTTT

d_call: .
clone_size: few
v_call: TRBV2
j_call: TRBJ1-4
cdr3_aa: CASSEGGSTNEKLFF
cdr3_nt: TGTGCCAGCAGTGAAGGAGGCTCAACTAATGAAAAACTGTTTTTT

d_call: .
clone_size: .
v_call: TRBV11-3
j_call: TRBJ1-1
cdr3_aa: CASSRGGREAFF
cdr3_nt: TGTGCCAGCAGCCGGGGGGGCAGAGAAGCTTTCTTT

d_call: .
clone_size: .
v_call: TRBV5-8
j_call: TRBJ2-3
cdr3_aa: CASSLQGDFSTDTQYF
cdr3_nt: TGTGCCAGCAGCTTGCAGGGGGACTTTAGCACAGATACGCAGTATTTT

d_call: .
clone_size: .
v_call: TRBV25-1
j_call: TRBJ1-6
cdr3_aa: CASDGTGASSPLHF
cdr3_nt: TGTGCCAGTGACGGGACGGGGGCAAGTTCACCCCTCCACTTT

d_call: .
clone_size: .
v_call: TRBV7-7
j_call: TRBJ2-5
cdr3_aa: CASSPATHQETQYF
cdr3_nt: TGTGCCAGCAGCCCCGCAACCCATCAAGAGACCCAGTACTTC

d_call: TRBD1
clone_size: .
v_call: TRBV11-1
j_call: TRBJ2-3
cdr3_aa: CASSSTGGWADTQYF
cdr3_nt: TGTGCCAGCAGCTCAACAGGGGGCTGGGCAGATACGCAGTATTTT

d_call: TRBD1
clone_size: .
v_call: TRBV29-1
j_call: TRBJ1-5
cdr3_aa: CSVAHTRDRDQPQHF
cdr3_nt: TGCAGCGTTGCCCATACCCGGGACAGGGATCAGCCCCAGCATTTT

d_call: .
clone_size: .
v_call: TRBV5-1
j_call: TRBJ2-5
cdr3_aa: CASSIGTRGAETQYF
cdr3_nt: TGCGCCAGCAGCATCGGGACCCGAGGGGCGGAGACCCAGTACTTC

d_call: .
clone_size: .
v_call: TRBV11-1
j_call: TRBJ1-1
cdr3_aa: CASSQWESGLAFF
cdr3_nt: TGTGCCAGCAGCCAGTGGGAATCGGGGTTGGCTTTCTTT

d_call: .
clone_size: once
v_call: TRBV7-7
j_call: TRBJ2-7
cdr3_aa: CASSSGTHKSSEQYF
cdr3_nt: TGTGCCAGCAGCTCCGGGACGCACAAGAGTAGCGAGCAGTACTTC

d_call: .
clone_size: .
v_call: TRBV30
j_call: TRBJ1-5
cdr3_aa: CAWSGGREQPQHF
cdr3_nt: TGTGCCTGGAGTGGGGGAAGGGAGCAGCCCCAGCATTTT

d_call: TRBD2
clone_size: .
v_call: TRBV4-2
j_call: TRBJ2-1
cdr3_aa: CASSQEVLLAGGRGREQFF
cdr3_nt: TGTGCCAGCAGCCAAGAAGTTCTACTAGCGGGGGGCCGTGGGCGTGAGCAGTTCTTC

d_call: .
clone_size: .
v_call: TRBV6-2/TRBV6-3
j_call: TRBJ1-2
cdr3_aa: CASSYADPKTNYGYTF
cdr3_nt: TGTGCCAGCAGTTACGCAGATCCGAAAACTAACTATGGCTACACCTTC

d_call: TRBD1
clone_size: once
v_call: TRBV7-2
j_call: TRBJ2-7
cdr3_aa: CASSYRGPTSYEQYF
cdr3_nt: TGTGCCAGCAGTTACAGGGGGCCCACCTCCTACGAGCAGTACTTC

d_call: .
clone_size: .
v_call: TRBV15
j_call: TRBJ2-5
cdr3_aa: CATSRYERDQETQYF
cdr3_nt: TGTGCCACCAGCAGATATGAACGCGATCAAGAGACCCAGTACTTC

d_call: TRBD2
clone_size: .
v_call: TRBV4-2
j_call: TRBJ2-3
cdr3_aa: CASSQEFTSGSDTQYF
cdr3_nt: TGTGCCAGCAGCCAAGAGTTCACTAGCGGATCAGATACGCAGTATTTT